The entry below describes one T cell receptor (beta chain). This clone's antigen is unknown. No base qualities exist here, and no much larger clone lies one base off it. Including the terminal cysteine and phenylalanine, the CDR3 comprises 15 residues. Just the 45-base CDR3 DNA is kept, in frame starting at base 1. At the junction V is shortened by 3 bases and J by 6 bases; bases outside the gene matches: 6. For CDR1 and CDR2, the germline V gene (reference sequence) lists SEHNR and FQNEAQ. This record belongs to a study of T-cell memory formation after mild COVID-19 (dated by TCRdb to about 2021). Regarding the complete study: Most TCR sequence clusters were specific to one of the two donors. The cohort was made up of two young adult volunteers, one female and one male, who were previously healthy. In a couple of donors, T-cell clones that expanded and contracted after mild COVID-19 were tracked by sequencing TCRalpha and TCRbeta repertoires over time.

Summary of the overall study and its limitations: Whether the second-wave clones peaking on day 37 were SARS-CoV-2 specific was not confirmed. Clones contracting from day 15 to 85 had balanced CD4/CD8 phenotypes, while a second wave expanding from day 15 to 37 was biased towards CD4+. Some responding clones were detected in pre-infection memory, suggesting pre-existing cross-reactive memory T cells joined the SARS-CoV-2 response. Only two mild cases were covered by the study, and larger cohorts that include severe cases with pre-infection samples were considered necessary. Contracting CD4+ clones were located mainly in the CM and EM memory subsets, whereas CD8+ clones were found to be enriched in EMRA.

The instrument given in TCRdb is Illumina NovaSeq 6000. cDNA libraries for TCRalpha and TCRbeta were prepared by 5'RACE using constant-segment primers, with sample barcodes and unique molecular identifiers added. Trizol reagent was used to extract RNA from every sample. The libraries were amplified in two PCR steps, and the second step added a second sample barcode and Illumina TruSeq adapters. Libraries were sequenced on an Illumina NovaSeq with 2 x 150 bp paired-end reads. As for the authors' bioinformatics: The reads were demultiplexed and collapsed into UMI-guided consensus sequences using migec v1.2.7. Using mixcr v2.1.11, UMI consensuses were aligned to TRA and TRB V and J templates and then assembled into clonotypes. A clonotype was counted as expanded or contracted only when both edgeR and NoisET called the clonotype significant, with the noise models trained on biological replicates. For edgeR calls, the cutoffs were a false discovery rate-adjusted p below 0.01 and a log2 fold-change threshold of 1. PCA with hierarchical clustering of max-normalized trajectories of the 1000 most abundant clonotypes was used as exploratory dynamics analysis. Separately sequenced CD4+ and CD8+ repertoires were used to assign the CD4 or CD8 phenotype of responding clones. The raw public data were reprocessed by TCRdb itself: fastp quality trimming at Q25, MiXCR clonotype calling, in-frame beta chains only. Rows with a matching CDR3 protein are joined into one entry that keeps the most common DNA and genes. The V and J calls, along with clone size, are taken from TCRdb and not from the paper's own processing. This sample holds approximately 300,000 distinct CDR3 sequences; roughly a fifth were observed only once. The top ten constitute roughly 21% of the sample.

Ficoll-Paque density gradient centrifugation was the method used to isolate PBMCs. Recombination linked TRBV7-9 to TRBJ2-1; a stretch of 9 junction bases matches TRBD2. Input material: PBMCs or a T cell subset sorted from them (not recorded which). The receptor comes from a young man who had mild COVID-19 (a few samples of this study predate the infection). The sample titles of this study are shuffled in the database, so cell type and time point are left out; the donor was told from shared clones. This receptor carries the CDR3 CASSLASGESNEQFF. The bases are TGTGCCAGCAGCTTGGCTAGCGGGGAATCCAATGAGCAGTTCTTC.